The 18 T cell receptor beta chains below all came from one sample that was sequenced in a study of regulatory T cells in long-lasting Graves disease. Arm-PCR with iRepertoire HTBI primers amplified the CDR3 regions for these TCR beta libraries. TCRdb called the multiplex PCR reads again in MiXCR, with one record for every CDR3 protein. The sample comprises over 350,000 distinct CDR3 sequences, approximately 15% of which are singletons, and roughly 15% rests with the top ten. Time point described: newly diagnosed GD, antithyroid drugs for less than 3 months. PBMC RNA served as the TCR library source. This sample was also put to use in a study of T cells in Graves' hyperthyroidism and ophthalmopathy.

This material consisted of peripheral blood mononuclear cells (PBMCs), taken at new diagnosis, from a patient treated with antithyroid drugs. These TCRs come from a woman aged 50 to 65 with Graves disease.

This clonotype was seen many times. The rearrangement uses TRBV20-1 and TRBJ2-3; 10 bases align to TRBD2. CDR1 and CDR2 from the germline V gene are DFQATT and SNEGSKA (reference sequence). V lost 3 bases and J lost 3; bases outside the gene matches: 6. The CDR3 is 15 amino acids. The CDR3 loop is CSASPPSGSTDTQYF. The CDR3 nucleotides are TGCAGTGCTAGTCCCCCTAGCGGGAGTACAGATACGCAGTATTTT.

This clonotype has ten or more counts. This chain connects TRBV7-8 to TRBJ1-4, with D perhaps matching TRBD1 (5 bases). The CDR3 runs 16 residues. Germline assignment: CDR1 SGHVS and CDR2 FQNEAQ. Trimming removed 0 bases from V and 10 bases from J, with 18 bases in between. In DNA, the CDR3 is TGTGCCAGCAGCTTAGCGGCAGGGATCGGTGATGGAAAACTGTTTTTT. Translating it yields CASSLAAGIGDGKLFF.

With respect to this clonotype: A much larger clonotype is one base distant, so this may be a read error. The chain recombines TRBV18 with TRBJ2-7, with TRBD2 matching over 7 bases. This CDR3 contains 15 residues. CDR1 is KGHSH and CDR2 is LQKENI in the germline V gene. Unmatched junction bases numbered 5, after V lost 2 bases and J lost 1 base. This CDR3 reads CASSPARGGSYEQYF. DNA of the CDR3: TGTGCCAGCTCACCAGCTCGCGGGGGTTCCTACGAGCAGTACTTC. The full variable domain, in which reference TRBV18 and TRBJ2-7 provide the parts outside the CDR3, is NAGVMQNPRHLVRRRGQEARLRCSPMKGHSHVYWYRQLPEEGLKFMVYLQKENIIDESGMPKERFSAEFPKEGPSILRIQQVVRGDSAAYFCASSPARGGSYEQYFGPGTRLTVT.

This clonotype showed up many times. The chain recombines TRBV20-1 with TRBJ2-3, with 11 bases lining up with TRBD2. This CDR3 is 16 amino acids long. J was trimmed by 3 bases and V by 3 bases; bases with no gene match: 8. Germline-derived CDR1 and CDR2 are DFQATT and SNEGSKA (reference sequence). CDR3 DNA sequence: TGCAGTGCTAGGCCCACTAGCGGGAGTTGGACAGATACGCAGTATTTT. Amino acids: CSARPTSGSWTDTQYF.

There are a few counts of this clonotype. This chain joins TRBV27 and TRBJ2-6; 7 bases line up with TRBD1. The CDR3 consists of 17 residues. Germline-derived CDR1 and CDR2 are MNHEY and SMNVEV (reference sequence). V was pared by 3 bases and J by 4 bases, with 9 bases of the junction left unmatched. Written as DNA, the CDR3 is TGTGCCAGCAGTTTTTGGGCACAGGGGTCCGGGGCCAACGTCCTGACTTTC. As protein: CASSFWAQGSGANVLTF.

This clonotype was recorded at least ten times. The chain has TRBV12-3 or TRBV12-4 and TRBJ2-7, with no clear D. This CDR3 has 14 residues. V was clipped by 3 bases and J by 0 bases, with 9 bases between them. DNA of the CDR3: TGTGCCAGCAGTTTGGATCTGAGCTCCTACGAGCAGTACTTC. Its protein product is CASSLDLSSYEQYF.

The chain joins TRBV7-6 to TRBJ2-6; the match to TRBD2 covers 7 bases. The CDR3 spans 16 residues. From germline, CDR1 is SGHVS and CDR2 FNYEAQ. The V and J ends lost 0 bases and 2 bases, in that order; junction bases with no gene match: 1. The CDR3: CASSLAGGAGANVLTF. The DNA for the CDR3 is TGTGCCAGCAGCTTAGCGGGAGGGGCTGGGGCCAACGTCCTGACTTTC.

This clonotype has a count of ten or more. This rearrangement joins TRBV5-1 to TRBJ2-3; the match to TRBD2 covers 11 bases. Germline V gene sequence: CDR1 SGHRS, CDR2 YFSETQ. The CDR3 extends over 15 amino acids. V lost 4 bases and J lost 2; bases outside the gene matches: 3. CDR3 sequence (DNA): TGCGCCAGCAGCCCGGGACTAGCGGACACAGATACGCAGTATTTT. Encoded protein: CASSPGLADTDTQYF. Full variable domain (rest looked up from reference TRBV5-1 and TRBJ2-3): KAGVTQTPRYLIKTRGQQVTLSCSPISGHRSVSWYQQTPGQGLQFLFEYFSETQRNKGNFPGRFSGRQFSNSRSEMNVSTLELGDSALYLCASSPGLADTDTQYFGPGTRLTVL.

At least ten counts were recorded for this clonotype. The CDR3 here is CASSGTISKNSGNTIYF. CDR3 sequence (DNA): TGTGCCAGCAGTGGCACCATCAGCAAAAACTCTGGAAACACCATATATTTT. V is TRBV2 and J is TRBJ1-3; no reliable D call. Germline assignment: CDR1 SNHLY and CDR2 FYNNEI. The CDR3 runs to 17 residues. With 4 bases removed from V and 0 bases from J, the gap between germline ends came to 16 bases.

This clonotype was seen only once. The chain couples TRBV6-9 to TRBJ2-5; 8 bases are a match to TRBD1. Germline assignment: CDR1 MNHGY and CDR2 SVAAGI. This CDR3 region has 14 residues. J lost 5 bases, V lost 3 bases, and 5 bases had no gene match. The CDR3, as DNA: TGTGCCAGCAGTTACGCGACAGGGGTTGAGACCCAGTACTTC. It yields the protein CASSYATGVETQYF.

This clonotype was recorded many times. CDR3 sequence reads: CASSLADTSGSTDTQYF. The CDR3 coding sequence is TGCGCCAGCAGCTTGGCGGATACTAGCGGGAGCACAGATACGCAGTATTTT. The J gene is TRBJ2-3, the V gene TRBV5-1; 9 bases fit TRBD2. Germline CDR1 and CDR2: SGHRS and YFSETQ. The CDR3 length is 17 residues. Trimming cost V 0 bases and J 0 bases; bases outside gene matches: 5.

In this sample, this clonotype turned up a few times. The chain combines TRBV4-1 with TRBJ1-1; D unresolved. Germline CDR1 is MGHRA and CDR2 is YSYEKL. The CDR3 extends over 13 amino acids. Trimming left V 1 base short and J 3 bases short, with 6 bases between. The CDR3 DNA reads TGCGCCAGCAGCCAAGTAGTCGACACTGAAGCTTTCTTT. Its protein product is CASSQVVDTEAFF.

The J gene is TRBJ1-1, the V gene TRBV19; D unresolved. There are 13 residues in the CDR3. V lost 3 bases to trimming and J lost 2 bases, with 7 bases between them. The germline V gene has CDR1 LNHDA and CDR2 SQIVND (reference sequence). The CDR3 protein is CASSISENTEAFF. CDR3 sequence (DNA): TGTGCCAGTAGTATTTCAGAAAACACTGAAGCTTTCTTT.

This clonotype was observed at least ten times. The chain employs TRBV7-9 and TRBJ2-7; D remains unclear. This CDR3 has 13 amino acids. V dropped 5 bases and J dropped 0 bases, with 8 bases sitting between them. CDR1 SEHNR and CDR2 FQNEAQ come from the germline V gene (reference sequence). The DNA for the CDR3 is TGTGCCAGCAGCATAGACACCTCCTACGAGCAGTACTTC. Amino acids: CASSIDTSYEQYF.

Many counts were recorded for this clonotype. The chain recombines TRBV20-1 with TRBJ1-4; 10 bases are shared with TRBD1. V lost 0 bases to trimming and J lost 11 bases; unmatched junction nucleotides: 15. From germline, CDR1 is DFQATT and CDR2 SNEGSKA (reference sequence). The CDR3 is made up of 17 amino acids. The CDR3, as DNA: TGCAGTGCTAGAGATCGAGCGTTGGGGACAGGGGTGAAGAAACTGTTTTTT. It codes for CSARDRALGTGVKKLFF.

This clonotype appeared many times. J is TRBJ2-3 and V is TRBV7-9; TRBD2 aligns across 13 bases. Trimming removed 3 bases from V and 2 bases from J; junction bases left unmatched: 2. The CDR3 spans 16 residues. The V gene's germline CDR1 is SEHNR and CDR2 FQNEAQ (reference sequence). The CDR3 bases are TGTGCCAGCAGCTTTACTAGCGGGAGGGACACAGATACGCAGTATTTT. As protein: CASSFTSGRDTDTQYF.

As for this clonotype: One junction end does not reproduce the germline sequence, and a read error may be involved. The rearrangement joins TRBV5-8 to TRBJ2-3; 10 nucleotides align to TRBD2. The CDR3 totals 14 residues. CDR1 is SGHTS and CDR2 is YDEGEE in the germline V gene. Here the CDR3 reads CASRPAGGGDTQGF. CDR3 in DNA: TGTGCCAGCAGACCAGCGGGAGGGGGAGATACGCAGGGTTTT. The variable domain in full, with the rest retrieved from reference TRBV5-8 and TRBJ2-3, is EAGVTQSPTHLIKTRGQQATLRCSPISGHTSVYWYQQALGLGLQFLLWYDEGEERNRGNFPPRFSGRQFPNYSSELNVNALELEDSALYLCASRPAGGGDTQGFGPGTRLTVL.

This clonotype was recorded a few times. The chain links TRBV7-9 to TRBJ1-2, with TRBD1 matching over 7 bases. CDR3 length: 14 residues. The germline V gene has CDR1 SEHNR and CDR2 FQNEAQ (reference sequence). After removal of 3 bases from V and 6 bases from J, the junction contained 7 bases not matched to a gene. The CDR3 DNA follows: TGTGCCAGCAGCTTTTCCGAACAGGGGAATGGCTACACCTTC. The encoded protein is CASSFSEQGNGYTF.